A selection of T cell receptor beta chains follows, all from one sample in a study of post-analysis software for immune sequencing data. A single record per CDR3 protein comes from TCRdb applying MiXCR to the PCR reads. The sample consists of 350,000 to 500,000 distinct CDR3 sequences, about 39% of them appearing once. Sequencing was performed on blood. Receptors were obtained from a girl aged 2-10 years with multiple sclerosis. The CDR3 runs from the conserved cysteine through the conserved F or W. Each record gives: CDR3 length, clone size, D gene, J gene, V gene, CDR3 DNA, CDR3 protein. D genes are given only for firm matches. Size is stated for part of the rows, as once, few or many counts, or as a class when the clone is expanded.

>12|NA|TRBD1|TRBJ2-5|TRBV2
TGTGCCAGAGGACAGGGCCAAGAGACCCAGTACTTC
CARGQGQETQYF
>15|NA|NA|TRBJ2-5|TRBV7-9
TGTGCCAGCAACGAAAAGGACCCTCTTACAGTGACCCAGTACTTC
CASNEKDPLTVTQYF
>14|few|NA|TRBJ2-7|TRBV28
TGTGCCAGCAGTTTTCTCCCGGGAACCTACGAGCAGTACTTC
CASSFLPGTYEQYF
>19|NA|TRBD1|TRBJ1-5|TRBV7-8
TGTGCCAGCAGCTTAGGGGGACAGGGAGTTTTTCTTGGGGATCAGCCCCAGCATTTT
CASSLGGQGVFLGDQPQHF
>16|few|TRBD1|TRBJ1-4|TRBV5-1
TGCGCCAGCAGCCCCCGCTCCGGGACAGGAGATGAAAAACTGTTTTTT
CASSPRSGTGDEKLFF
>14|NA|NA|TRBJ2-5|TRBV28
TGTGCCAGCAGTTCTGAGAGGAGGTTGGAGACCCAGTACTTC
CASSSERRLETQYF
>15|NA|NA|TRBJ1-1|TRBV20-1
TGCAGTGCTAGAGATCTGGGCAGCAACATAATAGAAGCTTTCTTT
CSARDLGSNIIEAFF
>16|few|TRBD2|TRBJ2-7|TRBV10-3
TGTGCCATCAGTGGATCGAAAAGCGGGGGGCCGGGGGAGCAGTACTTC
CAISGSKSGGPGEQYF
>17|NA|NA|TRBJ2-1|TRBV4-3
TGCGCCAGCAGCCAAGTGGGGCCGCCAAGCTCCTACAATGAGCAGTTCTTC
CASSQVGPPSSYNEQFF
>15|few|NA|TRBJ1-5|TRBV4-1
TGCGCCAGCAGCCAATATCCAGGGAACAATCAGCCCCAGCATTTT
CASSQYPGNNQPQHF
>13|NA|NA|TRBJ2-7|TRBV20-1
TGCAGTGCCGCCAAGTCCAGGGGATACGAGCAGTACTTC
CSAAKSRGYEQYF
>16|NA|NA|TRBJ2-4|TRBV4-1
TGCGCCAGCAGCCAAGTAGGCCAACTAGCCAAAAACATTCAGTACTTC
CASSQVGQLAKNIQYF
>15|NA|NA|TRBJ2-7|TRBV20-1
TGCAGTGCTAGAAGCCTGAGACAGTACAACTACGAGCAGTACTTC
CSARSLRQYNYEQYF
>12|NA|NA|TRBJ1-2|TRBV6-1
TGTGCCAGCAGTGAAGGGTCGTTGGGCTACACCTTC
CASSEGSLGYTF
>15|NA|TRBD2|TRBJ2-3|TRBV5-1
TGCGCCAGCGGGTCTAGCGGGAGATTTAGAGTTACGCAGTATTTT
CASGSSGRFRVTQYF
>15|NA|NA|TRBJ2-1|TRBV18
TGTGCCAGCTCCCCAAAGACAGGCTCCTACAATGAGCAGTTCTTC
CASSPKTGSYNEQFF
>14|few|TRBD1|TRBJ2-5|TRBV7-2
TGTGCCAGCAGCTCGCAGGGGGACAGTAAAGAGCAGTACTTC
CASSSQGDSKEQYF
>13|NA|NA|TRBJ2-1|TRBV9
TGTGCCAGCAGCGTAGGGGTTTACAATGAGCAGTTCTTC
CASSVGVYNEQFF
>15|once|TRBD2|TRBJ2-7|TRBV20-1
TGCAGTGCGCGGACTAGCGGGAGGGCCTGGGGCGAGCAGTACTTC
CSARTSGRAWGEQYF
>15|few|NA|TRBJ2-7|TRBV5-1
TGCGCCAGCAGCGTCGGCGGGACAGTCTCCTACGAGCAGTACTTC
CASSVGGTVSYEQYF
>14|NA|NA|TRBJ2-3|TRBV5-1
TGCGCCTGCAGCTGGACGCTCGGGAGCGATACGCAGTATTTT
CACSWTLGSDTQYF
>14|NA|NA|TRBJ1-1|TRBV6-5
TGTGCCAGCAGTTACCGGGTTAGCAACACTGAAGCTTTCTTT
CASSYRVSNTEAFF
>17|few|TRBD2|TRBJ2-1|TRBV12-3/TRBV12-4
TGTGCCAGCAGACCCATGGTGGGACTAGCGGTTTACAATGAGCAGTTCTTC
CASRPMVGLAVYNEQFF
>14|few|NA|TRBJ2-7|TRBV6-6
TGTGCCAGCAGTTACCTAGAGGGTTCCTACGAGCAGTACTTC
CASSYLEGSYEQYF
>17|few|NA|TRBJ2-1|TRBV6-6
TGTGCCAGCAGTTACTCGGGAAGGGGCTGGACGGGCAATGAGCAGTTCTTC
CASSYSGRGWTGNEQFF
>14|NA|NA|TRBJ2-3|TRBV15
TGTGCCACCAGCAGAGATAGGACTAACGGTCCGCAGTATTTT
CATSRDRTNGPQYF
>15|NA|TRBD1|TRBJ1-2|TRBV5-1
TGCGCCAGCAGCTTGGTAGGGACAGCGGACTATGGCTACACCTTC
CASSLVGTADYGYTF